The present T cell receptor beta chain was sequenced within a study of T cells in Graves' hyperthyroidism and ophthalmopathy. Overall study findings and caveats: For ophthalmopathy, model prediction preceded onset by a median roughly 5.9 months.

From RNA transcripts, TCR beta CDR3 regions were amplified. An initial round of RT-PCR targeting the TCR CDR3 relied on the HTBI primer set. TCRdb recomputed calls from the multiplex PCR reads with MiXCR, one row per CDR3 protein. The data show hundreds of thousands of distinct CDR3 sequences, with 15% to 20% seen just once and 3.5% to 4% held by the top ten. With a duration under 2 months, the hyperthyroidism was newly diagnosed in patients aged 18 to 65. Researchers barred patients who had uncontrolled infection, other autoimmune disease, pregnancy or lactation. This clonotype was counted at least ten times. The antigen is unknown. There are 12 residues in the CDR3. V lost 4 bases and J 8 bases, leaving 11 bases between the germline ends. Germline-derived CDR1 and CDR2 are KGHSY and FQNENV.

The receptor's source is a woman in her twenties or thirties with Graves' hyperthyroidism. The rearrangement joins TRBV16 to TRBJ1-2, with unresolved D. The sequencing sample was made of blood. The CDR3 spells CASSRWNSGYTF. As DNA, the CDR3 is TGTGCCAGCAGCCGATGGAATTCCGGCTACACCTTC.